Below, 25 T cell receptor beta chains from the same sample are listed, as sequenced in a study of OX40 agonist ivuxolimab in advanced cancers. TCRdb keeps only in-frame clones here, not all; method: immunoSEQ multiplex PCR. Of 98,000 or so clones detected, roughly 89% appear once; the ten largest clones hold 0.33%. The material sequenced was CD4+ or CD8+ T cells sorted from blood, taken in a trial of the OX40 agonist ivuxolimab. All receptors derive from an adult with an advanced solid tumor such as melanoma, head and neck, liver or kidney cancer.

The chain carries TRBV4-1 and TRBJ2-6; no definite D call. In germline, CDR1 is MGHRA, CDR2 YSYEKL. The V end was cut by 1 base, the J end by 0 bases, with 13 bases between. The CDR3 spans 18 residues. The CDR3 reads CASSQGGPTSSGANVLTF. DNA for the CDR3: TGCGCCAGCAGCCAAGGAGGACCCACATCCTCTGGGGCCAACGTCCTGACTTTC.

CDR3 loop: CASSFAGTAVTGELFF. DNA for the CDR3: TGTGCCAGCAGTTTTGCAGGGACCGCCGTCACCGGGGAGCTGTTTTTT. V is TRBV28 and J is TRBJ2-2; tentatively, D is TRBD1 or TRBD2 (5 bases each). The CDR3 spans 16 residues. Trimming removed 3 bases at V and 4 bases at J, with 15 bases between. From germline, CDR1 is MDHEN and CDR2 SYDVKM.

This clone was picked up one time. This chain uses TRBV11-3 with TRBJ2-1, with TRBD2 matching 8 bases. The CDR3 is 15 amino acids. Trimming removed 2 bases from V and 5 bases from J; junction bases left unmatched: 5. Germline-derived CDR1 and CDR2 are SGHNT and YENEEA. CDR3 loop: CASSLQGLVDNEQFF. The DNA for the CDR3 is TGTGCCAGCAGCTTACAGGGACTAGTGGACAATGAGCAGTTCTTC. Using reference TRBV11-3 and TRBJ2-1 for the parts outside the CDR3, the full variable domain is EAGVVQSPRYKIIEKKQPVAFWCNPISGHNTLYWYLQNLGQGPELLIRYENEEAVDDSQLPKDRFSAERLKGVDSTLKIQPAELGDSAVYLCASSLQGLVDNEQFFGPGTRLTVL.

The rearrangement joins TRBV7-6 to TRBJ2-5; D is undetermined. From germline, CDR1 is SGHVS and CDR2 FNYEAQ. This CDR3 comprises 15 residues. V dropped 1 base and J dropped 2 bases, with 11 bases sitting between them. CDR3 nucleotides: TGTGCCAGCAGCTTAGTCCCGCGGTTGCAAGAGACCCAGTACTTC. Translated: CASSLVPRLQETQYF. The variable domain in full, completed from reference TRBV7-6 and TRBJ2-5, reads GAGVSQSPRYKVTKRGQDVALRCDPISGHVSLYWYRQALGQGPEFLTYFNYEAQQDKSGLPNDRFSAERPEGSISTLTIQRTEQRDSAMYRCASSLVPRLQETQYFGPGTRLLVL.

The rearrangement joins TRBV7-9 to TRBJ1-3; maybe TRBD1 (5 bases). Germline V CDR1 and CDR2: SEHNR, FQNEAQ (reference sequence). V was shortened by 3 bases and J by 1 base, with 10 bases between the two germline ends. The CDR3 is 15 amino acids. Here the CDR3 DNA reads TGTGCCAGCAGCTTCGGAGGGGAATCTGGAAACACCATATATTTT. It encodes CASSFGGESGNTIYF.

The V call is TRBV7-9, the J call TRBJ2-3; weak D call: TRBD1 (5 bases). Trimming cost V 3 bases and J 5 bases, with 9 bases left between them. CDR1 SEHNR and CDR2 FQNEAQ come from the germline V gene (reference sequence). There are 13 residues in the CDR3. The CDR3 region has the DNA TGTGCCAGCAGCTTCGCAGACAGAGATACGCAGTATTTT. This gives the protein CASSFADRDTQYF.

The chain employs TRBV4-1 and TRBJ2-1; TRBD2 might be the D (6 bases). Trimming took off 1 base at V and 6 bases at J, with 22 bases between the two ends. CDR3 length: 18 amino acids. CDR1 is MGHRA, CDR2 YSYEKL, per germline. The chain's CDR3 is CASSQGGRQTRNLNEQFF. The CDR3 DNA reads TGCGCCAGCAGCCAAGGAGGCAGACAGACTAGAAATCTCAATGAGCAGTTCTTC.

This sequence joins TRBV29-1 and TRBJ1-2; no clear D. From germline, CDR1 is SQVTM and CDR2 ANQGSEA. The CDR3 totals 13 residues. The V end was cut by 6 bases, the J end by 8 bases, with 19 bases between. The CDR3 spells CSVHQGTTWGYTF. For the CDR3, the DNA is TGCAGCGTACACCAAGGAACCACTTGGGGCTACACCTTC.

This chain links TRBV6-1 with TRBJ2-1; 10 bases agree with TRBD2. CDR3 length: 16 residues. Trimming cost V 3 bases and J 7 bases; bases outside gene matches: 9. Germline CDR1 reads MNHNS; CDR2 reads SASEGT. The CDR3 sequence is CASSDWLAGVKNEQFF. CDR3 nucleotides: TGTGCCAGCAGTGATTGGCTAGCGGGAGTTAAGAATGAGCAGTTCTTC.

V usage is TRBV10-3 and J usage is TRBJ2-7; 7 nucleotides align to TRBD1. Germline CDR1 and CDR2: ENHRY and SYGVKD. The CDR3 consists of 12 residues. V was clipped by 6 bases and J by 9 bases; unmatched bases: 8. The CDR3 nucleotides are TGTGCCATCAGCAACGAAGAGGGGGCGCAGTACTTC. Translation gives CAISNEEGAQYF.

The chain links TRBV4-2 to TRBJ1-1; D is uncertain. This CDR3 is built from 15 residues. Trimming took 4 bases from V and 5 from J, leaving 17 bases between them. Germline assignment: CDR1 LGHNA and CDR2 YNFKEQ. This chain's CDR3 is CASSPPGPGRTEAFF. Here the CDR3 DNA reads TGTGCCAGCAGCCCCCCCGGACCTGGACGGACTGAAGCTTTCTTT.

The V call is TRBV5-1, the J call TRBJ2-2; a possible D gene is TRBD1 (7 bases). Trimming pared 0 bases from V and 6 bases from J, leaving 12 bases between. The CDR3 loop spans 15 amino acids. The germline V gene encodes CDR1 SGHRS and CDR2 YFSETQ. The CDR3 is CASSLEQGGSGELFF. The CDR3 DNA is TGCGCCAGCAGCTTGGAGCAGGGGGGATCCGGGGAGCTGTTTTTT.

The CDR3 region has the DNA TGTGCCAGCAGTGCACAGGGAGCCACAGATACGCAGTATTTT. It translates to CASSAQGATDTQYF. The J gene is TRBJ2-3, the V gene TRBV2; perhaps TRBD1 as D (6 bases). CDR1 is SNHLY and CDR2 is FYNNEI in the germline V gene. The CDR3 totals 14 residues. V was trimmed by 4 bases and J by 2 bases, leaving 10 bases between them.

The CDR3: CASSPLWGVNIQYF. The DNA of the CDR3 is TGTGCCAGTAGCCCTCTTTGGGGCGTAAACATTCAGTACTTC. This sequence joins TRBV19 and TRBJ2-4; a possible D gene is TRBD1 (5 bases). The germline V and J ends were trimmed by 6 bases and 6 bases, with 15 bases remaining between them. Germline lookup yields CDR1 LNHDA and CDR2 SQIVND (reference sequence). This CDR3 contains 14 residues.

The chain employs TRBV11-2 and TRBJ2-7; D remains ambiguous. The V end lost 6 bases, the J end lost 7 bases, and 16 bases lay between the germline ends. The CDR3 extends over 13 amino acids. CDR1 is SGHAT, CDR2 FQNNGV, per germline. For the CDR3, the DNA is TGTGCCAGCAGGTTGGGGATGGCTAGTGAGCAGTACTTC. Protein: CASRLGMASEQYF.

The V call is TRBV30, the J call TRBJ2-7, with D unresolved. The V gene lost 3 bases and the J gene lost 6 bases, with 9 bases spanning the gap. This CDR3 comprises 11 residues. The germline V gene encodes CDR1 GTSNPN and CDR2 SVGIG (reference sequence). CDR3 nucleotide sequence: TGTGCCTGGAGGACGGTCGGCGAGCAGTACTTC. It translates to CAWRTVGEQYF.

CDR3 bases: TGTGCCAGCAGAGACGACAGGGGAGAGACCCAGTACTTC. Its translation is CASRDDRGETQYF. J is TRBJ2-5 and V is TRBV2; 8 positions agree with TRBD1. CDR1 and CDR2 (germline): SNHLY, FYNNEI. The length of the CDR3 is 13 residues. The V gene end was trimmed by 6 bases and the J gene end by 4 bases; junction bases not matched to a gene: 4. Full variable domain (outside the CDR3, taken from reference TRBV2 and TRBJ2-5): EPEVTQTPSHQVTQMGQEVILRCVPISNHLYFYWYRQILGQKVEFLVSFYNNEISEKSEIFDDQFSVERPDGSNFTLKIRSTKLEDSAMYFCASRDDRGETQYFGPGTRLLVL.

The chain is built from TRBV7-3 and TRBJ1-3; TRBD1 might be the D (5 bases). The germline gives CDR1 SGHTA, CDR2 FQGTGA. The CDR3 has 15 amino acids. Trimming removed 4 bases at V and 2 bases at J, with 12 bases between. Here the CDR3 reads CASSSDRGTGNTIYF. The CDR3 nucleotides are TGTGCCAGCAGCTCTGATAGGGGTACTGGAAACACCATATATTTT.

The chain joins TRBV7-2 to TRBJ2-1; D assignment may be TRBD1 or TRBD2 (6 bases each). In germline, CDR1 is SGHTA, CDR2 FQGNSA. This CDR3 has 16 amino acids. V was trimmed by 1 base and J by 8 bases, leaving 18 bases between them. The CDR3 is CASSLVVLGGYHEQFF. In DNA form, the CDR3 reads TGTGCCAGCAGCTTAGTCGTCTTAGGGGGGTATCATGAGCAGTTCTTC.

The gene calls are TRBV19 and TRBJ1-5; TRBD1 matches at 7 bases. CDR3 length: 15 residues. J gave up 4 bases and V 6 bases, and 9 bases lay outside the gene matches. Looked up from germline, CDR1 is LNHDA and CDR2 is SQIVND (reference sequence). The CDR3 coding sequence is TGTGCCAGTAGAGAACGACAGGGTAGTAATCAGCCCCAGCATTTT. This encodes CASRERQGSNQPQHF.

The chain joins TRBV6-5 to TRBJ1-2; tentative D call: TRBD1 (5 bases). Trimming stripped 0 bases from V and 6 bases from J, with 14 bases between. This CDR3 is built from 15 residues. Germline values: CDR1 MNHEY, CDR2 SVGAGI. The CDR3 nucleotides read TGTGCCAGCAGTTACTCGACGGGGACCAGGCATGGCTACACCTTC. Its translation is CASSYSTGTRHGYTF.

The chain recombines TRBV19 with TRBJ2-1; D might be TRBD1 (6 bases). Trimming pared 4 bases from V and 8 bases from J, leaving 12 bases between. This CDR3 contains 13 residues. Germline V gene data show CDR1 as LNHDA and CDR2 as SQIVND (reference sequence). The CDR3 DNA reads as TGTGCCAGTAGTAGTATAGGGGGTTATGAGCAGTTCTTC. The encoded protein is CASSSIGGYEQFF.

The V gene is TRBV5-4, the J gene TRBJ2-7, with D maybe TRBD1 (5 bases). V lost 4 bases and J 2 bases, leaving 13 bases between the germline ends. Germline values: CDR1 SGHNT, CDR2 YYREEE (reference sequence). CDR3 length equals 14 residues. CDR3 bases: TGTGCCAGCAGCCAAGAGGAAGGGGCCTACGAGCAGTACTTC. Translated, it gives CASSQEEGAYEQYF.

This rearrangement joins TRBV28 to TRBJ2-7; 8 bases agree with TRBD1. J was trimmed by 1 base and V by 6 bases; bases with no gene match: 5. The germline V gene encodes CDR1 MDHEN and CDR2 SYDVKM. The length of the CDR3 is 14 residues. CDR3 protein: CASRSDRASYEQYF. In nucleotides, the CDR3 is TGTGCCAGCAGATCGGACAGGGCGTCCTACGAGCAGTACTTC.

The rearrangement joins TRBV18 to TRBJ1-2; no definite D call. V lost 2 bases, J lost 4 bases, and 11 bases lay in between. The germline V gene encodes CDR1 KGHSH and CDR2 LQKENI. There are 14 residues in the CDR3. The CDR3 bases are TGTGCCAGCTCACCAAGCCTGACAAGCTATGGCTACACCTTC. It is translated as CASSPSLTSYGYTF.